A single sample is the source of the 21 T cell receptor beta chains below, sequenced in a study of blood T cell repertoires in COVID-19. The data were produced by immunoSEQ multiplex PCR, yet TCRdb's version contains in-frame clones alone and is incomplete. There are under 350,000 clones in the sample; 80% to 95% occur only once, and approximately 7.5% lies in the top ten. Sequenced material: peripheral blood. The source of these receptors is a young woman with COVID-19, enrolled during active disease.

This clone was observed a few times. V usage is TRBV28 and J usage is TRBJ1-2, with D uncertain. Trimming pared 5 bases from V and 8 bases from J, leaving 15 bases between. Germline loops: CDR1 MDHEN, CDR2 SYDVKM. The CDR3 sequence is 13 residues long. CDR3 nucleotides: TGTGCCAGCAGTATCAACGAACTGGGCGGCTACACCTTC. The encoded protein is CASSINELGGYTF.

The chain is built from TRBV18 and TRBJ1-1; D not certain. The V gene's germline CDR1 is KGHSH and CDR2 LQKENI. The V gene lost 2 bases and the J gene lost 7 bases, with 17 bases spanning the gap. The CDR3 has 15 amino acids. CDR3 protein: CASSPFGREEGEAFF. The CDR3, as DNA: TGTGCCAGCTCACCATTTGGGAGGGAGGAAGGTGAAGCTTTCTTT.

This clone occurred once. The rearrangement uses TRBV7-2 and TRBJ2-3, with a tentative D call TRBD1 (5 bases). Trimming removed 1 base from V and 0 bases from J, with 17 bases in between. The CDR3 loop spans 18 amino acids. Germline V gene lookup returns CDR1 SGHTA and CDR2 FQGNSA. CDR3 coding DNA: TGTGCCAGCAGCTTAGGGGGCCGCGACGACCCTAGCACAGATACGCAGTATTTT. Its translation is CASSLGGRDDPSTDTQYF. The entire variable domain, with the rest obtained from reference TRBV7-2 and TRBJ2-3, is as follows: GAGVSQSPSNKVTEKGKDVELRCDPISGHTALYWYRQSLGQGLEFLIYFQGNSAPDKSGLPSDRFSAERTGGSVSTLTIQRTQQEDSAVYLCASSLGGRDDPSTDTQYFGPGTRLTVL.

The rearrangement uses TRBV13 and TRBJ2-3; 11 bases map to TRBD2. The CDR3 has 16 amino acids. CDR1 is PRHDT and CDR2 is FYEKMQ in the germline V gene (reference sequence). With 5 bases clipped from V and 0 bases from J, the junction kept 4 bases outside the gene matches. DNA for the CDR3: TGTGCCAGCAGCCCCGGACTAGCGGGTAGCACAGATACGCAGTATTTT. This gives the protein CASSPGLAGSTDTQYF.

The rearrangement uses TRBV6-5 and TRBJ1-1, with TRBD1 as a possible D gene (6 bases). The length of the CDR3 is 14 residues. Germline-derived CDR1 and CDR2 are MNHEY and SVGAGI. V was trimmed by 2 bases and J by 7 bases, leaving 14 bases between them. This chain's CDR3 is CASSYGGGTNEAFF. As DNA, the CDR3 is TGTGCCAGCAGTTACGGCGGGGGGACAAATGAAGCTTTCTTT.

The chain employs TRBV4-1 and TRBJ1-5; tentatively, D is TRBD1 (6 bases). Trimming left V 1 base short and J 1 base short, with 17 bases between. Germline loops: CDR1 MGHRA, CDR2 YSYEKL. The length of the CDR3 is 18 residues. The CDR3 nucleotides read TGCGCCAGCAGCCAAGCGAATGCGGGGGGCGGCAGCAATCAGCCCCAGCATTTT. Translating it yields CASSQANAGGGSNQPQHF.

The chain couples TRBV10-1 to TRBJ2-1; weak D call: TRBD1 (6 bases). The V end lost 6 bases, the J end lost 0 bases, and 9 bases lay between the germline ends. Germline V gene data show CDR1 as WNHNN and CDR2 as SYGVQD (reference sequence). The CDR3 has 14 amino acids. CDR3 sequence: CASSTGSSYNEQFF. As DNA, the CDR3 is TGCGCCAGCAGCACAGGGAGCTCCTACAATGAGCAGTTCTTC.

In its sample, this clone was seen once. V usage is TRBV29-1 and J usage is TRBJ2-7; 7 bases match TRBD1. Germline V CDR1 and CDR2: SQVTM, ANQGSEA. V gave up 6 bases and J gave up 3 bases; unmatched junction bases: 8. CDR3 length: 13 residues. The CDR3 DNA is TGCAGCGTGGACGCGACAGGGAACTACGAGCAGTACTTC. Its translation is CSVDATGNYEQYF.

V usage is TRBV5-8 and J usage is TRBJ2-4; D perhaps matches TRBD2 (5 bases). Germline assignment: CDR1 SGHTS and CDR2 YDEGEE. V was pared by 10 bases and J by 0 bases, with 14 bases between. The CDR3 is made up of 14 amino acids. The CDR3 sequence: CAGVLGRAKNIQYF. The CDR3 region has the DNA TGTGCCGGGGTCCTGGGGAGAGCCAAAAACATTCAGTACTTC.

This clone was recorded once. The chain recombines TRBV29-1 with TRBJ2-5; possible D gene TRBD2, 7 bases. The germline V gene has CDR1 SQVTM and CDR2 ANQGSEA. V shed 7 bases and J shed 5 bases, with 17 bases lying between them. CDR3 length equals 13 residues. The CDR3 sequence: CSAAPGGAETQYF. CDR3 bases: TGCAGCGCCGCCCCGGGGGGCGCGGAGACCCAGTACTTC.

The genes are TRBV7-8 and TRBJ2-6, with TRBD1 as a possible D gene (5 bases). Germline-derived CDR1 and CDR2 are SGHVS and FQNEAQ. This CDR3 is 17 amino acids long. Trimming took 4 bases from V and 3 from J, leaving 16 bases between them. CDR3: CASSSYARVDGANVLTF. The CDR3 DNA follows: TGTGCCAGCAGCTCATATGCCAGGGTCGATGGGGCCAACGTCCTGACTTTC.

The genes are TRBV7-2 and TRBJ2-5; TRBD2 aligns across 13 bases. The J segment lost 4 bases and the V segment lost 2 bases, leaving 7 bases of the junction unmatched. The CDR3 consists of 17 residues. Looked up from germline, CDR1 is SGHTA and CDR2 is FQGNSA. The CDR3 protein is CASSLFVGLAGRETQYF. The CDR3 nucleotides read TGTGCCAGCAGCTTATTTGTGGGACTAGCGGGACGAGAGACCCAGTACTTC.

This chain uses TRBV2 with TRBJ2-7; 10 bases map to TRBD1. This CDR3 is 13 amino acids long. Germline lookup yields CDR1 SNHLY and CDR2 FYNNEI. V shed 6 bases, J shed 4 bases, and the junction held 3 bases outside the gene matches. CDR3 loop: CASRDRGAYEQYF. CDR3 in DNA: TGTGCCAGCAGGGACAGGGGGGCGTACGAGCAGTACTTC.

V gene TRBV19 combines with J gene TRBJ2-7; 8 bases are a match to TRBD1. The length of the CDR3 is 15 residues. Germline CDR1 and CDR2: LNHDA and SQIVND (reference sequence). Losses at the gene ends were 5 bases for V and 7 bases for J; bases not matched to a gene: 13. DNA of the CDR3: TGTGCCAGTAGTCAGGTACAGGGGGTACATGGGGAGCAGTACTTC. Translated, it gives CASSQVQGVHGEQYF.

This clone showed up many times. V gene TRBV9 combines with J gene TRBJ1-6; D is ambiguous. Trimming removed 0 bases from V and 10 bases from J, with 14 bases in between. CDR3 length equals 15 residues. Germline CDR1 and CDR2: SGDLS and YYNGEE. The CDR3 DNA reads as TGTGCCAGCAGCGTAGGTTTGGGCAAGGAATCACCCCTCCACTTT. It specifies CASSVGLGKESPLHF. Full variable domain (remainder filled in from reference TRBV9 and TRBJ1-6): DSGVTQTPKHLITATGQRVTLRCSPRSGDLSVYWYQQSLDQGLQFLIQYYNGEERAKGNILERFSAQQFPDLHSELNLSSLELGDSALYFCASSVGLGKESPLHFGNGTRLTVT.

This clone showed up just once. The V gene is TRBV11-2, the J gene TRBJ1-2; 11 nucleotides line up with TRBD1. Germline V CDR1 and CDR2: SGHAT, FQNNGV. J was trimmed by 3 bases and V by 4 bases; bases with no gene match: 7. This CDR3 comprises 16 residues. CDR3 nucleotide sequence: TGTGCCAGCAGCTCCGTCCCGGGACAGGGGGACTATGGCTACACCTTC. Translating it yields CASSSVPGQGDYGYTF.

This rearrangement joins TRBV2 to TRBJ1-4; the D is unclear. This CDR3 region has 14 residues. In germline, CDR1 is SNHLY, CDR2 FYNNEI. Trimming took 4 bases from V and 4 from J, leaving 10 bases between them. The CDR3 loop is CASSGTGINEKLFF. The CDR3 DNA sequence: TGTGCCAGCAGTGGTACGGGGATTAATGAAAAACTGTTTTTT.

This clone was detected a few times. The rearrangement uses TRBV28 and TRBJ1-4; D is possibly TRBD1 (5 bases). The CDR3 is 11 amino acids. The germline V gene encodes CDR1 MDHEN and CDR2 SYDVKM. Trimming cost V 6 bases and J 7 bases, with 6 bases left between them. DNA for the CDR3: TGTGCCAGCAGGGGGGGTGAAAAACTGTTTTTT. Encoded protein: CASRGGEKLFF.

The V and J genes are TRBV28 and TRBJ1-5; D unclear. V shed 7 bases and J shed 5 bases, with 15 bases lying between them. The CDR3 runs 14 residues. Germline values: CDR1 MDHEN, CDR2 SYDVKM. The CDR3, as DNA: TGTGCCAGCAATAAGGAGAGTCGCGATCAGCCCCAGCATTTT. This encodes CASNKESRDQPQHF.

V usage is TRBV12-3 or TRBV12-4 and J usage is TRBJ1-3; a possible D gene is TRBD1 (5 bases). CDR3 length: 12 residues. Trimming left V 8 bases short and J 3 bases short, with 8 bases between. The CDR3 DNA follows: TGTGCCAGCGGCCAGGGTGGAAACACCATATATTTT. It translates to CASGQGGNTIYF.

V and J are TRBV11-2 and TRBJ2-2; TRBD2 aligns across 10 bases. The J segment lost 4 bases and the V segment lost 2 bases, leaving 7 bases of the junction unmatched. There are 17 residues in the CDR3. From germline, CDR1 is SGHAT and CDR2 FQNNGV. The CDR3 loop reads CASSLLGGTSVTGELFF. CDR3 coding DNA: TGTGCCAGCAGCTTACTGGGCGGGACTAGCGTCACCGGGGAGCTGTTTTTT.